This T cell receptor (beta chain) is drawn from a study of shared clonotypes between healthy human individuals. Study-level information: The cohort had two women and a few men, ages 18 to 49.

The V gene lost 5 bases and the J gene lost 6 bases, with 17 bases spanning the gap. The CDR3 runs to 14 residues. CDR1 is SGHVS, CDR2 FNYEAQ, per germline. Original handling: Without quality scores, immunoSEQ junctional reads could not be filtered like full-length reads. Assay: immunoSEQ multiplex PCR; the TCRdb copy retains only in-frame clones and omits some. The DNA was the basis for D and trimming; V, J and clone size are from that table. Of more than 2 million clones listed, 80% to 95% are singletons. CD45RO-negative, CCR7-positively selected cells formed the naive CD8 fraction, excluding terminally differentiated effector memory CD45RA+ cells.

The sample taken for sequencing was naive CD8+ T cells from PBMCs. The rearrangement joins TRBV7-6 to TRBJ2-7, with D possibly called TRBD1 or TRBD2 (6 bases each). This clonotype was sampled from a man between 18 and 29 years old in good health. Some clones in this sample may be carry-over from other donors' samples. The CDR3 bases are TGTGCCAGCAGCCCGGGGGCAGGAACCACCGAGCAGTACTTC. This codes for CASSPGAGTTEQYF.